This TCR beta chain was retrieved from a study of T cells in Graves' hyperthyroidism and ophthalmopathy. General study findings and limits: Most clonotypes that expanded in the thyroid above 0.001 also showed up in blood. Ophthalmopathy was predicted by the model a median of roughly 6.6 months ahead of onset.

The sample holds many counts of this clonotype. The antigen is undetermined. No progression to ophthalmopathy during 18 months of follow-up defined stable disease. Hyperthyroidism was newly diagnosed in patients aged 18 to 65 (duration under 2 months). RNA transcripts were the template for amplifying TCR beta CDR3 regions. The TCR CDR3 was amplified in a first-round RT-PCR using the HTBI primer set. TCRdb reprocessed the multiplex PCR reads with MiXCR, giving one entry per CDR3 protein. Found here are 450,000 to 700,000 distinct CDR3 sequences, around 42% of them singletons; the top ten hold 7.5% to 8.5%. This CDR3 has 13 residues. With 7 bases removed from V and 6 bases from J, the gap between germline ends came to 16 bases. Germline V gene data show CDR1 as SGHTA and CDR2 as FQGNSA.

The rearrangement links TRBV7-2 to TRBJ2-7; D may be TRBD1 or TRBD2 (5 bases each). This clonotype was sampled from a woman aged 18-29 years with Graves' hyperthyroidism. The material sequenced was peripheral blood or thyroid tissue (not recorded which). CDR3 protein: CASTPGPRVEQYF. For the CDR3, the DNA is TGTGCCAGCACCCCGGGACCTCGGGTCGAGCAGTACTTC.